At least ten counts were recorded for the clone carrying this T cell receptor (beta chain). Its antigen is currently unknown. TCRdb re-called clones via MiXCR from the PCR reads. The data show 55,000 to 75,000 clones, with roughly 18% seen just once and roughly 13% held by the top ten. Germline assignment: CDR1 MGHRA and CDR2 YSYEKL. Trimming took off 4 bases at V and 1 base at J, with 13 bases between the two ends. The length of the CDR3 is 16 residues. The data belong to a study of metastatic and nonmetastatic thyroid tumors. About the research overall: Repertoires of blood and of tissue (tumor or nodule) from malignant and benign thyroid patients were compared. Findings of the study overall: It was reportedly found that TCR beta diversity was significantly higher in malignant thyroid tumors than in benign nodules, a difference seen in both blood and tumor samples.

Until they underwent thyroid surgery, no patient had received any treatment. The source is a female donor with papillary thyroid cancer or a benign thyroid nodule (not recorded which). Some clones in this sample may be carry-over from other donors' samples. The sample taken for sequencing was blood. The chain recombines TRBV4-1 with TRBJ2-2, with TRBD2 as a possible D gene (6 bases). In DNA form, the CDR3 reads TGCGCCAGCAGCCGATCTAGCGCCCAGAACACCGGGGAGCTGTTTTTT. The encoded protein is CASSRSSAQNTGELFF.